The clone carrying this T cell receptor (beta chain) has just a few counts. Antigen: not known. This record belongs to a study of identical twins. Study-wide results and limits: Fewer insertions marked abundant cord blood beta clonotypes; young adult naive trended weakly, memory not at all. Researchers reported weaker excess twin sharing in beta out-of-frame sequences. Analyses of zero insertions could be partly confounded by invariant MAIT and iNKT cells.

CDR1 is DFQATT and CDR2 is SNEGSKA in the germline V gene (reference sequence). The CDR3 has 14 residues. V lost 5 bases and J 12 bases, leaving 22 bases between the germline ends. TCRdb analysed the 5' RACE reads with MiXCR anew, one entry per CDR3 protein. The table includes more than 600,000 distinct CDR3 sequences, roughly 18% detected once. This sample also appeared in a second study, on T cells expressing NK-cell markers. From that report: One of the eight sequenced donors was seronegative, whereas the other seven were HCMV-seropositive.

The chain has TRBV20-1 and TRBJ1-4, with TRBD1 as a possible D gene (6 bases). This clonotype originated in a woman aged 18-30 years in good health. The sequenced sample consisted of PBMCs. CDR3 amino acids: CSAPSKGMSGELFF. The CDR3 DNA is TGCAGTGCTCCTAGCAAGGGAATGTCAGGGGAACTGTTTTTT.